This T cell receptor (beta chain) was found in a study of blood T cell repertoires in COVID-19. About the research overall: Samples representing acute and convalescent COVID-19 were sourced from the United States, Italy and Spain. Sample material is recorded as cDNA or gDNA derived from T cells, B-cell-depleted T cells, or PBMCs.

Relative to its sample, this clone is medium-sized. The V and J ends lost 7 bases and 1 base respectively, with 7 bases between them. CDR1 is SQVTM, CDR2 ANQGSEA, per germline. The CDR3 is 11 amino acids. Clones were read by immunoSEQ multiplex PCR, and TCRdb kept only the in-frame ones, dropping some. The sample holds fewer than 80,000 clones; nearly 90% are singletons and the top ten take 4.9%. V gene TRBV29-1 combines with J gene TRBJ1-1; no clear D gene. This receptor was taken from a woman in her forties or fifties with active COVID-19. Sequencing was performed on peripheral blood. CDR3 in DNA: TGCAGCGGACAAGAGAACACTGAAGCTTTCTTT. Amino acid sequence: CSGQENTEAFF.